This T cell receptor beta chain stems from a study of vaccination effects on CD4 cells after COVID-19 (dated by TCRdb to about 2022). Context from the whole study: In the ViraFEST assay, PBMC were stimulated with viral peptide pools, and antigen-specific CD4+ T cell clonotypes were then identified by expansion using TCR sequencing. A few million PBMC per well were cultured in IMDM with 5% human AB serum, roughly 10 IU/ml IL-2 and gentamicin, plus 10 ug/ml peptides. The full study included approximately nine COVID-19 convalescent patients and a few SARS-CoV-2-naive healthy vaccine recipients. Two doses of either the BNT162b2 or the mRNA-1273 mRNA SARS-CoV-2 vaccine were administered to participants. SARS-CoV-2 spike-specific CD4+ TCR repertoires from before and after mRNA vaccination were compared in COVID-19 convalescent patients and in infection-naive vaccine recipients. The Oncomine TCR Beta short-read assay on an Illumina iSeq 100 was used to sequence cultures from other donors in the study. Beyond this particular receptor, the publication reports: Marked clonal contraction was observed in both infection-induced and vaccine-induced clones at late post-vaccination timepoints, consistent with waning T cell responses. Only a small number of convalescent patients were included, and no early post-infection timepoints were available, which limited the study. In healthy vaccine recipients, vaccine-induced clones were almost all SARS-CoV-2 mono-reactive, with only 1 of 255 cross-reactive with common cold coronaviruses.

From the germline V gene, CDR1 is SGHRS and CDR2 is YFSETQ. Reading from cysteine to phenylalanine, the CDR3 counts 15 amino acids. Only the CDR3 DNA stays, 45 bases, in frame from base 1. V and J lose 4 bases and 5 bases, and a span of 17 bases separates them. Comment on this clone: Its antigen has not been determined. There are no base qualities to consult, and no much larger clone falls within one base.

After less than eleven days of culture, CD4+ T cells were isolated with the EasySep CD4+ T cell isolation kit. Healthy vaccine recipients had no prior SARS-CoV-2 infection, confirmed by negative nucleocapsid antibodies before and after vaccination. On days 3 and 7, half of the culture medium was replaced with fresh IL-2-containing medium. Unless otherwise noted, each peptide stimulation condition was cultured in triplicate wells. PBMC were separated from whole blood using Ficoll-Paque Plus gradient centrifugation and were then either cryopreserved at -140C or used fresh. The QIAamp micro DNA kit was used to extract genomic DNA from the cultured CD4+ T cells. The library was made by the immunoSEQ multiplex PCR assay. DNA from the cultured, isolated CD4+ T cells was subjected to TCR beta CDR3 sequencing. The original methods were these. The analysis removed non-productive TCR sequences, trimmed reads to the CDR3 region, and retained only CDR3s that were 7 or more amino acids long. Antigen-specific clonotypes were identified with the MANAFEST web app by comparing expansion in peptide wells against reference cultures. Positive clones required FDR<0.05 expansion versus reference and all other wells, odds ratio above 5, and frequency above 0.1% in two replicate wells. Cross-reactive clonotypes were defined as significantly expanded in SARS-CoV-2 spike wells and in at least one common cold coronavirus spike condition. CDR3 similarity was assessed by Levenshtein distance using the stringdist R package, and unrooted trees were constructed with ape in R 3.6.1. The table comes from immuneACCESS by way of TCRdb, which keeps in-frame sequences with V and J called. Part of the clones is missing from these tables; in studies checked, under half for an unresolved V gene and the rest for unknown reasons. V, J and clone size were drawn from that table, and D and trimming were deduced from the DNA. This sample gives about 74,000 clones in total; around 77% of them show up just once. Of the sample, roughly 2% falls within the top ten clones.

The TCR comes from a human donor who received a COVID-19 vaccine. The source was CD4+ T cells from PBMCs cultured without peptide, collected before COVID-19 vaccination. This chain is built from TRBV5-1 and TRBJ2-3; a weak D assignment points to TRBD2 (6 bases agree). The DNA sequence reads TGCGCCAGCAGCCGTGTCGGCGGGGCGGGAGATACGCAGTATTTT. Translated, it reads CASSRVGGAGDTQYF.